Included here is one T cell receptor beta chain sequence, with context. Its target is not known. The data were produced by immunoSEQ multiplex PCR, yet TCRdb's version contains in-frame clones alone and is incomplete. The sample carries 53,000 or so clones, just over 90% recorded once. The data were obtained in a study of T cells in localized non-small cell lung cancer. Points from the study as a whole: Sequencing covered just one tumor region, so heterogeneity cannot be ruled out. In uninvolved adjacent lung, T cell clonality reached its highest value, exceeding tumor.

Material: peripheral blood, obtained before any cancer treatment. This TCR came from a man aged 35 to 70 with stage I lung adenocarcinoma.

In DNA, the CDR3 is TGTGCCAGCAGTCGGGACAGCAGCTCCTACAATGAGCAGTTCTTC. It yields the protein CASSRDSSSYNEQFF. The rearrangement uses TRBV27 and TRBJ2-1; 7 bases line up with TRBD1. Germline V gene data show CDR1 as MNHEY and CDR2 as SMNVEV (reference sequence). The CDR3 is made up of 15 amino acids. V trimming: 5 bases; J trimming: 0 bases; junction bases outside the gene matches: 4.